Shown below are 6 T cell receptor beta chains from a single sample sequenced in a study of blood T cell repertoires in COVID-19. The protocol was immunoSEQ multiplex PCR, while the TCRdb copy is restricted to in-frame clones and leaves out a portion. The data show some 330,000 clones, under 90% seen once. Sample: peripheral blood. These receptors all stem from a woman aged 25 to 39 with COVID-19, enrolled during active disease.

V is TRBV29-1 and J is TRBJ1-1, with D perhaps matching TRBD1 (5 bases). The CDR3 loop spans 12 amino acids. The germline CDR1 and CDR2 sequences are SQVTM and ANQGSEA. Trimming left V 4 bases short and J 3 bases short, with 9 bases between. CDR3 loop: CSVVGGDTEAFF. For the CDR3, the DNA is TGCAGCGTTGTGGGGGGAGACACTGAAGCTTTCTTT.

This clone was seen only a few times. The chain is built from TRBV27 and TRBJ2-2, with TRBD2 as a possible D gene (6 bases). Germline V gene lookup returns CDR1 MNHEY and CDR2 SMNVEV (reference sequence). Trimming removed 3 bases from V and 8 bases from J, with 10 bases in between. There are 13 residues in the CDR3. Here the CDR3 reads CASSFGLAGELFF. The CDR3 DNA follows: TGTGCCAGCAGTTTTGGGCTAGCGGGGGAGCTGTTTTTT.

The V and J genes are TRBV28 and TRBJ1-2; perhaps TRBD1 as D (5 bases). The CDR3 consists of 15 residues. V shed 5 bases and J shed 3 bases, with 16 bases lying between them. The germline CDR1 and CDR2 sequences are MDHEN and SYDVKM. This chain's CDR3 is CASSPAGAGDYGYTF. DNA of the CDR3: TGTGCCAGCAGTCCCGCCGGAGCGGGGGACTATGGCTACACCTTC.

The V call is TRBV6-5, the J call TRBJ1-2; tentative D call: TRBD1 (5 bases). The germline V and J ends were trimmed by 7 bases and 8 bases, with 14 bases remaining between them. The CDR3 spans 12 residues. Looked up from germline, CDR1 is MNHEY and CDR2 is SVGAGI. CDR3 residues: CASTLMGGGYTF. DNA of the CDR3: TGTGCCAGCACTCTAATGGGGGGAGGCTACACCTTC.

The CDR3 is CAISGTGVIEAFF. The CDR3 coding sequence is TGTGCCATCAGTGGCACCGGGGTAATTGAAGCTTTCTTT. The chain employs TRBV10-3 and TRBJ1-1; D ambiguous. The CDR3 has 13 amino acids. The V and J ends lost 4 bases and 7 bases respectively, with 13 bases between them. Per germline, CDR1 ENHRY and CDR2 SYGVKD.

The genes are TRBV28 and TRBJ1-3, with 10 bases lining up with TRBD1. V lost 6 bases, J lost 2 bases, and 4 bases stayed unmatched. The germline CDR1 and CDR2 sequences are MDHEN and SYDVKM. This CDR3 has 15 residues. The CDR3, as DNA: TGTGCCAGCAGCGGGGACAGGGGCGCTGGAAACACCATATATTTT. This codes for CASSGDRGAGNTIYF.